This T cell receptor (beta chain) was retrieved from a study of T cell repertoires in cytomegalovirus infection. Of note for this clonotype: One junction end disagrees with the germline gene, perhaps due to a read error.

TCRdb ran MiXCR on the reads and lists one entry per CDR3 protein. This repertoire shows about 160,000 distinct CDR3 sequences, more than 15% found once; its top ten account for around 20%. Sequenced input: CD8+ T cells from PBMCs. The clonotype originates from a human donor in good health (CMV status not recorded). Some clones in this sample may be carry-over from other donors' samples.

The DNA for the CDR3 is TGTGCCAGCAGCTTAGGGGTAGCGGGAGGACTCTCCCACGAGCAGTACTTC. It encodes CASSLGVAGGLSHEQYF. The chain carries TRBV7-2 and TRBJ2-7; 10 bases are shared with TRBD2. Germline loops: CDR1 SGHTA, CDR2 FQGNSA. The CDR3 has 17 amino acids.